These 12 T cell receptor beta chains were sequenced from one sample in a study of Graves' ophthalmopathy and Graves' hyperthyroidism. Using RNA transcripts, the TCR beta CDR3 regions were amplified. Amplification began with first-round RT-PCR using HTBI primers, then second-round multiplex PCR was performed. TCRdb re-called the multiplex PCR reads through MiXCR, storing one row per CDR3 protein. This sample carries 660,000 or so distinct CDR3 sequences, about two fifths of them seen once, and the ten largest clones take more than 2.5%. The sequenced sample consisted of peripheral blood. These receptors all come from an adult man with Graves' ophthalmopathy.

As for this clonotype: This may be a read error: a much more frequent sequence differs by one nucleotide. The genes are TRBV11-2 and TRBJ2-7; 7 nucleotides agree with TRBD2. The J segment lost 10 bases and the V segment lost 5 bases, leaving 11 bases of the junction unmatched. The CDR3 is made up of 13 amino acids. Germline V gives CDR1 SGHAT, CDR2 FQNNGV. The CDR3 reads CASSPTGRDSQYF. CDR3 DNA sequence: TGTGCCAGCAGCCCCACGGGGAGGGACTCCCAGTACTTC.

The chain employs TRBV2 and TRBJ2-2; a possible D gene is TRBD1 (7 bases). CDR3 size: 16 residues. CDR1 is SNHLY, CDR2 FYNNEI, per germline. Trimming shortened V by 4 bases and J by 4 bases, and 16 bases separated the two germline ends. CDR3 residues: CASSAAAGQCTGELFF. The CDR3 DNA follows: TGTGCCAGCAGTGCTGCGGCGGGACAGTGCACCGGGGAGCTGTTTTTT.

The table lists this clonotype with a few counts. The rearrangement joins TRBV11-2 to TRBJ2-2; either TRBD1 or TRBD2 may supply D (5 bases each). CDR3 length equals 14 residues. V dropped 3 bases and J dropped 7 bases, with 12 bases sitting between them. Germline loops: CDR1 SGHAT, CDR2 FQNNGV. CDR3 region: CASSFLAGGGELFF. The CDR3 region has the DNA TGTGCCAGCAGCTTCTTGGCTGGGGGCGGGGAGCTGTTTTTT.

Details on this clonotype: A much larger clone lies one base from this, so it may be a read error. The J gene is TRBJ1-1, the V gene TRBV20-1; maybe TRBD1 (5 bases). This CDR3 contains 11 residues. Looked up from germline, CDR1 is DFQATT and CDR2 is SNEGSKA (reference sequence). The CDR3 protein is CFGQGNTEAFF. CDR3 in DNA: TGCTTTGGCCAGGGTAACACTGAAGCTTTCTTT.

The chain joins TRBV6-5 to TRBJ1-5; 7 bases agree with TRBD1. CDR3 length: 16 amino acids. The germline gives CDR1 MNHEY, CDR2 SVGAGI. The ends lost 7 bases at V and 0 bases at J; junction bases unmatched: 9. CDR3 sequence reads: CASISGQDLSNQPQHF. The CDR3 DNA sequence: TGTGCCAGCATTTCAGGACAGGACCTTAGCAATCAGCCCCAGCATTTT.

Only a few counts were recorded for this clonotype. The chain employs TRBV5-1 and TRBJ1-1; 7 bases fit TRBD1. Per germline, CDR1 SGHRS and CDR2 YFSETQ. The CDR3 is 14 residues long. V lost 5 bases and J lost 4; bases outside the gene matches: 8. Here the CDR3 DNA reads TGCGCCAGCAGTCGGCAGGGGGTGGTCACTGAAGCTTTCTTT. Residues: CASSRQGVVTEAFF. The entire variable domain, with the rest obtained from reference TRBV5-1 and TRBJ1-1, is as follows: KAGVTQTPRYLIKTRGQQVTLSCSPISGHRSVSWYQQTPGQGLQFLFEYFSETQRNKGNFPGRFSGRQFSNSRSEMNVSTLELGDSALYLCASSRQGVVTEAFFGQGTRLTVV.

The V and J genes are TRBV7-8 and TRBJ1-1; TRBD1 matches at 7 bases. The CDR3 extends over 11 amino acids. V gave up 1 base and J gave up 12 bases; unmatched junction bases: 2. The germline V gene has CDR1 SGHVS and CDR2 FQNEAQ. CDR3 loop: CASSLDRGTFF. The CDR3 DNA reads TGTGCCAGCAGCTTAGACAGGGGAACTTTCTTT.

This clonotype has a count of ten or more. The chain links TRBV4-1 to TRBJ2-5; D unclear. Trimming took 4 bases from V and 4 from J, leaving 10 bases between them. Germline V CDR1 and CDR2: MGHRA, YSYEKL. The CDR3 is made up of 13 amino acids. The CDR3 loop reads CASSLTLLETQYF. In DNA form, the CDR3 reads TGCGCCAGCAGCCTCACCCTTTTAGAGACCCAGTACTTC.

At least ten counts were recorded for this clonotype. The rearrangement uses TRBV24-1 and TRBJ2-5; 8 bases align to TRBD1. The germline CDR1 and CDR2 sequences are KGHDR and SFDVKD. The CDR3 covers 13 residues. V trimming: 4 bases; J trimming: 5 bases; junction bases outside the gene matches: 2. CDR3 sequence reads: CATSDRDRETQYF. CDR3 bases: TGTGCCACCAGTGACCGGGACAGGGAGACCCAGTACTTC.

Ten or more counts support this clonotype. The chain uses TRBV9 and TRBJ2-2; TRBD1 or TRBD2 may be the D gene (5 bases each). V was shortened by 0 bases and J by 4 bases, with 13 bases between the two germline ends. The germline gives CDR1 SGDLS, CDR2 YYNGEE. CDR3 length: 16 residues. CDR3 sequence (DNA): TGTGCCAGCAGCGTAGCTAAGAGGGACGGCACCGGGGAGCTGTTTTTT. Protein sequence: CASSVAKRDGTGELFF. Full variable domain (outside the CDR3, taken from reference TRBV9 and TRBJ2-2): DSGVTQTPKHLITATGQRVTLRCSPRSGDLSVYWYQQSLDQGLQFLIQYYNGEERAKGNILERFSAQQFPDLHSELNLSSLELGDSALYFCASSVAKRDGTGELFFGEGSRLTVL.

Of note for this clonotype: A much larger clone lies a single base off, so this may be a read error. The chain combines TRBV7-3 with TRBJ1-3; possible D gene TRBD1, 6 bases. From germline, CDR1 is SGHTA and CDR2 FQGTGA. This CDR3 region has 18 residues. The CDR3 loop is CAGSSNRDTGFSGNTIYF. CDR3 in DNA: TGTGCCGGCAGCTCTAACCGGGACACCGGTTTCTCTGGAAACACCATATATTTT.

The V call is TRBV19, the J call TRBJ1-5; the D is unclear. V was cut by 11 bases and J by 6 bases, with 17 bases left in between. This CDR3 has 13 residues. Germline values: CDR1 LNHDA, CDR2 SQIVND (reference sequence). CDR3 sequence (DNA): TGTGCCTGGAGTCCGGGGAGGATTCAGCCCCAGCATTTT. Translated: CAWSPGRIQPQHF.